This T cell receptor beta chain was profiled in a study of T cell responses to AZD1222 COVID-19 vaccine. Findings of the study overall: Donors, mostly white British, included more females; clonal diversity was possibly underestimated. Every sample of the repertoires postdated the peak T cell response.

Doses given second, at about 4 or about 12 weeks, were pooled. Using immunoSEQ multiplex PCR, the repertoire was profiled, and TCRdb retains in-frame clones only, with some absent. The sample lists 140,000 or so clones; under 95% were seen once. CDR3 length equals 14 residues. The V and J ends lost 4 bases and 0 bases, in that order; junction bases with no gene match: 5. CDR1 and CDR2 from the germline V gene are SQVTM and ANQGSEA. This clone appeared once. Its antigen remains unknown. The sample was peripheral blood, taken 28 days after the second AZD1222 dose. This receptor was identified in an adult who received the AZD1222 COVID-19 vaccine. The chain employs TRBV29-1 and TRBJ1-2, with 7 bases that match TRBD1. In nucleotides, the CDR3 is TGCAGCGTTGGGCGGACAGGCCCTAACTATGGCTACACCTTC. Protein sequence: CSVGRTGPNYGYTF.